This T cell receptor beta chain originates from a study of Ad26.COV2.S vaccination and SARS-CoV-2 variants (dated by TCRdb to 2020 to 2022). Regarding the study in general: Donors in the vaccine arm were drawn from COV1001, a multicentre, randomized, double-blind, placebo-controlled phase I-IIa trial testing Ad26.COV2.S in healthy adults. Ad26.COV2.S was given intramuscularly at 5x10^10 or 1x10^11 viral particles, as a single shot or as two shots 56 days apart. Investigators remained blinded to trial group allocation during experiments and outcome assessment. Trial participants were randomized into five groups of five, in which low-dose or high-dose Ad26.COV2.S was given once or twice, or placebo was given on both occasions. Sequencing of the TCRbeta repertoire served to evaluate the specificity and breadth of SARS-CoV-2-reactive T cell receptors following Ad26.COV2.S vaccination. The TCR-sequenced set comprised approximately 30 samples: approximately 19 Ad26.COV2.S vaccine recipients, 5 placebo recipients and 8 SARS-CoV-2 convalescent individuals.

TCRbeta CDR3 regions were sequenced with the immunoSEQ Assay. After extraction, genomic DNA underwent amplification by bias-controlled multiplex PCR, followed by high-throughput sequencing. Regarding the original processing steps: To quantify the absolute abundance of every unique TCRbeta CDR3 region, sequences were collapsed and filtered. T cell fraction was estimated by normalizing TCRbeta template counts to usable DNA, which was measured by amplifying reference genes present in all nucleated cells. Repertoire TCRs were annotated as SARS-CoV-2-specific by exact matching of V gene, CDR3 amino acid sequence and J gene to a known reactive TCR set. The reference SARS-CoV-2 TCR set was derived from MIRA and filtered for enrichment in COVID-19-positive ImmuneCODE repertoires, a step that removed public or cross-reactive TCRs. Using the MIRA antigens, annotated TCRs were further analysed by specific ORF or by position within an ORF. Depth was the summed frequency of annotated unique rearrangements, while breadth was defined as annotated unique rearrangements over total unique productive rearrangements. Group comparisons of TCR breadth used two-sided Wilcoxon rank-sum tests. TCRdb mirrors the immuneACCESS table, restricted to in-frame sequences. Some clones are absent from its copies; in checked studies, under half trace to an unresolved V gene, and the reason for the others is unknown. V and J calls and clone size are as listed in that table; D and trimming were resolved from the DNA. Across this sample there are a few hundred thousand clones, with about 87% seen only once. Jointly, the top ten make up around 3% of the sample.

This clone was detected a few times. Its antigen is currently not known. The record has no base qualities; no much larger clone is one base away. Spanning cysteine to phenylalanine, the CDR3 consists of 17 amino acids. This entry keeps only the CDR3 DNA: 51 bases, framed from base 1. CDR1 and CDR2 are drawn from the germline V gene: LGHNA, YNFKEQ. Germline trimming: 1 base from V, 7 bases from J; junction bases outside gene matches: 9. Summary of the overall study and its limitations: Vaccine and placebo recipients had comparable non-spike TCR breadth, which fits with the vaccine containing only spike. Comparing responses between vaccine doses or regimens was not something the study was powered to do. The authors noted that total T cell responses may have been underestimated by the TCR breadth and depth analyses. Ad26.COV2.S recipients had higher spike-specific TCR breadth than placebo recipients (P = 0.0014). After vaccination, substantial breadth of spike-specific CD8+ and CD4+ T cell responses was reported.

What this sample's treatment or condition label stands for: some 20 received Ad26.COV2.S at low or high dose, single or two shots; 5 received placebo; per-sample allocation not given. For vaccine and placebo recipients, the sequenced repertoires came from samples collected on day 63 after the first injection. In Cohort 1b, around 23 adults aged 18-55 years were enrolled at a single site in Boston, USA, between 29 July and 7 August 2020. Ad26.COV2.S was a replication-incompetent adenovirus type 26 vector expressing a prefusion-stabilized SARS-CoV-2 spike protein from the original Wuhan strain. This TCR was recovered from a person between 18 and 65 years old who received the Ad26.COV2.S COVID-19 vaccine or a placebo. The rearrangement joined TRBV4-2 to TRBJ1-4; TRBD1 agrees with 10 junctional bases. Sequences were derived from peripheral blood, sampled in a trial of Ad26.COV2.S vaccine versus placebo. The bases read TGTGCCAGCAGCCAAGGACAGGGGGCGGTAAGTAGTGAAAAACTGTTTTTT. The resulting protein is CASSQGQGAVSSEKLFF.